Shown below are 5 T cell receptor beta chains from a single sample sequenced in a study of blood T cell repertoires in COVID-19 (dated by TCRdb to about 2020). The library was made by the immunoSEQ multiplex PCR assay. TCRdb holds this immuneACCESS table with in-frame rearrangements only. Some clones are missing; in checked studies, unresolved V genes explain under half, and the rest has no known cause. Present in this sample are fewer than 400,000 clones, 88% of which were seen just once. Of the sample, under 6% falls within the top ten clones. The sequencing input was PBMCs or T cells enriched from blood (not recorded which). The receptors stem from a young man who had recovered from COVID-19.

This chain links TRBV28 with TRBJ1-1; unclear D gene. This CDR3 spans 14 amino acids. CDR1 and CDR2 from the germline V gene are MDHEN and SYDVKM. V gave up 2 bases and J gave up 0 bases, with 7 bases separating them. In DNA, the CDR3 is TGTGCCAGCAGTTTAGACTATATGAACACTGAAGCTTTCTTT. Encoded protein: CASSLDYMNTEAFF. The full variable domain, completed using reference TRBV28 and TRBJ1-1, is DVKVTQSSRYLVKRTGEKVFLECVQDMDHENMFWYRQDPGLGLRLIYFSYDVKMKEKGDIPEGYSVSREKKERFSLILESASTNQTSMYLCASSLDYMNTEAFFGQGTRLTVV.

J is TRBJ1-1 and V is TRBV5-4; the match to TRBD1 covers 8 bases. The CDR3 spans 16 residues. CDR1 is SGHNT, CDR2 YYREEE, per germline (reference sequence). J gave up 1 base and V 0 bases, and 5 bases lay outside the gene matches. The DNA of the CDR3 is TGTGCCAGCAGCTTGGTCGGACAGGGCAAGAACACTGAAGCTTTCTTT. Its translation: CASSLVGQGKNTEAFF.

The CDR3 spells CASSSGGEYEQYF. DNA for the CDR3: TGCGCCAGCAGCTCCGGGGGGGAGTACGAGCAGTACTTC. The rearrangement joins TRBV5-1 to TRBJ2-7, with 8 bases matching TRBD2. V gave up 3 bases and J gave up 4 bases; unmatched junction bases: 3. Germline lookup yields CDR1 SGHRS and CDR2 YFSETQ. This CDR3 has 13 amino acids.

This chain connects TRBV5-1 to TRBJ1-1; the D gene is possibly TRBD1 (5 bases). This CDR3 spans 12 amino acids. Trimming pared 4 bases from V and 6 bases from J, leaving 10 bases between. From germline, CDR1 is SGHRS and CDR2 YFSETQ. CDR3 sequence reads: CASSIGGAEAFF. CDR3 sequence (DNA): TGCGCCAGCAGCATCGGGGGAGCTGAAGCTTTCTTT.

J is TRBJ2-7 and V is TRBV5-1, with 10 positions matching TRBD2. Germline CDR1 reads SGHRS; CDR2 reads YFSETQ. The CDR3 is 15 amino acids. The CDR3 loop is CAYNRTGTSEYEQYF. The DNA of the CDR3 is TGCGCATACAACAGAACCGGGACTAGCGAATACGAGCAGTACTTC.